This paragraph reports one T cell receptor (beta chain). The antigen remains undetermined. The germline V gene encodes CDR1 GTSNPN and CDR2 SVGIG (reference sequence). The CDR3 runs to 13 residues. J gave up 3 bases and V 2 bases, and 1 base lay outside the gene matches. The data are from a study of T cell responses to AZD1222 COVID-19 vaccine. Study findings and constraints: White British people made up most donors, females outnumbered males, and clonal diversity was possibly underestimated. Elevations in Spike-specific TCR breadth and depth followed administration of two AZD1222 doses.

The table came from immunoSEQ multiplex PCR; TCRdb's copy has only in-frame clones and leaves some out. The data show over 110,000 clones, approximately 94% seen once. This TCR came from an adult in good health. The sample in question was peripheral blood, obtained on day 0 of AZD1222 vaccination. J is TRBJ2-7 and V is TRBV30; TRBD2 matches at 10 bases. The CDR3 nucleotides read TGTGCCTGGAGTTCTAGCGGGAGCTACGAGCAGTACTTC. Its protein product is CAWSSSGSYEQYF. Combining the CDR3 with reference TRBV30 and TRBJ2-7 gives the whole variable domain SQTIHQWPATLVQPVGSPLSLECTVEGTSNPNLYWYRQAAGRGLQLLFYSVGIGQISSEVPQNLSASRPQDRQFILSSKKLLLSDSGFYLCAWSSSGSYEQYFGPGTRLTVT.